This is a list of T cell receptor beta chains from one sample in a study of T-cell reconstitution after alpha-beta-depleted transplantation in children. One entry per CDR3 protein results from TCRdb running MiXCR on the PCR reads. The sample yields around 700,000 distinct CDR3 sequences, around 12% seen once. The sample in question was PBMCs, obtained before TCRalphabeta/CD19-depleted stem cell transplant. Receptors originate from a girl aged 2-10 years with congenital amegakaryocytic thrombocytopenia, due to receive a stem cell transplant. Each CDR3 is given without its conserved first and last residue. Only part of the rows carry a size: once, few, many, or a class if the clone is expanded.

V gene	J gene	clone size	CDR3 protein
TRBV11-2	TRBJ2-2	few	ASLSSGRATGELF
TRBV5-6	TRBJ2-6	.	ASSFHGGANVLT
TRBV12-3/TRBV12-4	TRBJ1-1	many	ASNTGITEAF
TRBV28	TRBJ1-2	many	ASSTYRGGYGGYT
TRBV18	TRBJ2-5	many	ASSPPTGTSETQY
TRBV7-2	TRBJ2-3	many	ASSPRLAGNTDTQY
TRBV2	TRBJ1-4	few	ASSETGTTNEKLF
TRBV19	TRBJ2-1	few	ASSTSRSSYNEQF
TRBV6-6	TRBJ1-4	.	ASSYLFDGKLF
TRBV5-1	TRBJ2-2	once	ASNTQGTGELF
TRBV6-5	TRBJ1-3	.	ASSYSSKPTGNTIY
TRBV5-1	TRBJ1-1	.	ASSTTGGLTEAF
TRBV10-3	TRBJ2-1	many	AIRGQTSGNNEQF
TRBV29-1	TRBJ1-2	.	SVSGHNNYGYT
TRBV20-1	TRBJ2-1	many	SAFPTSGFNEQF
TRBV29-1	TRBJ2-3	many	SAAHPPRPTDTQY
TRBV5-1	TRBJ2-1	.	ASSSGTSGPSWSYNEQF
TRBV20-1	TRBJ2-1	many	SAYLYSTNNEQF
TRBV28	TRBJ2-7	few	ASSFTGQGSHEQY
TRBV5-1	TRBJ2-7	few	ASSPGRGYSYEQY